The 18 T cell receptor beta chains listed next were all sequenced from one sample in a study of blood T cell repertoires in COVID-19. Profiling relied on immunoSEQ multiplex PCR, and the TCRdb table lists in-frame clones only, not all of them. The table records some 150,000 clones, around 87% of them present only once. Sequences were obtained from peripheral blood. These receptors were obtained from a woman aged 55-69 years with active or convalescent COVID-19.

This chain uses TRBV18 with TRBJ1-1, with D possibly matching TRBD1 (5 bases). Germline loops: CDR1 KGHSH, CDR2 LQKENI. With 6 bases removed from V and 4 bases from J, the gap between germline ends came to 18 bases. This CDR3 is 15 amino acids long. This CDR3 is CASSPVGTGGTEAFF. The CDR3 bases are TGTGCCAGCTCCCCCGTTGGGACGGGGGGCACTGAAGCTTTCTTT.

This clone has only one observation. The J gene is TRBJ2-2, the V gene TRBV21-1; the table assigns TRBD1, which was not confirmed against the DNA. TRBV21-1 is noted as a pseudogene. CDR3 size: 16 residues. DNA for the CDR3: TGTGCCAGCAGCCCCGGAGACAGGGGAGGGACCGGGGAGCTGTTTTTT. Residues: CASSPGDRGGTGELFF.

This CDR3 reads CASSGQMNTEAFF. The CDR3 DNA sequence: TGTGCCAGTAGTGGACAGATGAACACTGAAGCTTTCTTT. This sequence joins TRBV19 and TRBJ1-1, with TRBD1 as a possible D gene (6 bases). Trimming left V 5 bases short and J 0 bases short, with 7 bases between. The germline V gene has CDR1 LNHDA and CDR2 SQIVND (reference sequence). The CDR3 is 13 amino acids.

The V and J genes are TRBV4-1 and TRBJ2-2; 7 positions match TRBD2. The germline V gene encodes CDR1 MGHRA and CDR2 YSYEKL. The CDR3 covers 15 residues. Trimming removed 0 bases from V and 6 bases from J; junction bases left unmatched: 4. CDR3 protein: CASSQEGRAPGELFF. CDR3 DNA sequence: TGCGCCAGCAGCCAAGAAGGGAGGGCCCCCGGGGAGCTGTTTTTT.

CDR3 nucleotides: TGTGCCAGCAGCTTCGGAGCGGGGTCCAATGAGCAGTTCTTC. Translated, it gives CASSFGAGSNEQFF. This chain connects TRBV7-9 to TRBJ2-1; 7 bases agree with TRBD2. This CDR3 is built from 14 residues. CDR1 is SEHNR, CDR2 FQNEAQ, per germline (reference sequence). Germline trimming cut 3 bases from V and 6 bases from J; bases unmatched to any gene: 5. Using reference TRBV7-9 and TRBJ2-1 for the parts outside the CDR3, the full variable domain is DTGVSQNPRHKITKRGQNVTFRCDPISEHNRLYWYRQTLGQGPEFLTYFQNEAQLEKSRLLSDRFSAERPKGSFSTLEIQRTEQGDSAMYLCASSFGAGSNEQFFGPGTRLTVL.

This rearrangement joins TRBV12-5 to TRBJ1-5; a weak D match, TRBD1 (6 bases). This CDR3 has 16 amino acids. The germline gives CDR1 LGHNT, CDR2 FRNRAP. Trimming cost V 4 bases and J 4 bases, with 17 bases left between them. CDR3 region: CASGSDQQGRNQPQHF. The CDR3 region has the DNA TGTGCTAGTGGTTCCGACCAACAGGGTCGTAATCAGCCCCAGCATTTT.

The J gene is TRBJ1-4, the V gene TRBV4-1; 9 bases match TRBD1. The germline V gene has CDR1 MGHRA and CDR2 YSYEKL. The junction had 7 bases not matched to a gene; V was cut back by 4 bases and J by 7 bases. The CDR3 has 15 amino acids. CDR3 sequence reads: CASSPLDRGGEKLFF. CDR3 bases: TGCGCCAGCAGCCCCTTGGACAGGGGTGGTGAAAAACTGTTTTTT.

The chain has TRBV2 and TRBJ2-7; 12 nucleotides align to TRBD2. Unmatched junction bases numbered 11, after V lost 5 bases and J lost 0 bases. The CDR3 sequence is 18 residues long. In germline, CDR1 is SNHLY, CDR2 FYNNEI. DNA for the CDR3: TGTGCCAGCAGTCCCGGACTAGCGGGGTTGAGTAGCTCCTACGAGCAGTACTTC. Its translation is CASSPGLAGLSSSYEQYF.

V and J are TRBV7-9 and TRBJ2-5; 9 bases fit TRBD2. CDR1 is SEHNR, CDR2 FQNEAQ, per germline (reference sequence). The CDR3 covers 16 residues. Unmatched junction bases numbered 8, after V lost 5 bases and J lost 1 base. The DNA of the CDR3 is TGTGCCAGCAGCCTATCAGCGGGGGGAACCCAAGAGACCCAGTACTTC. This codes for CASSLSAGGTQETQYF.

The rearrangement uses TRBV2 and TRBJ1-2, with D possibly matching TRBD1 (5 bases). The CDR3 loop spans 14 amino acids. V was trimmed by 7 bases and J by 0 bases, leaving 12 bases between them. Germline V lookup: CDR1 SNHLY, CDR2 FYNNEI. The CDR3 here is CASTGTDTNYGYTF. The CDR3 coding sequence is TGTGCCAGCACCGGGACTGACACTAACTATGGCTACACCTTC.

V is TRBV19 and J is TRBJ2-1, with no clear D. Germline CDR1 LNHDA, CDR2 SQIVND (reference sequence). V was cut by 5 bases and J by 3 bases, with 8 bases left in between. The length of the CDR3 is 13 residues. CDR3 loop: CASSGIYYNEQFF. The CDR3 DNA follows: TGTGCCAGTAGTGGCATTTACTACAATGAGCAGTTCTTC.

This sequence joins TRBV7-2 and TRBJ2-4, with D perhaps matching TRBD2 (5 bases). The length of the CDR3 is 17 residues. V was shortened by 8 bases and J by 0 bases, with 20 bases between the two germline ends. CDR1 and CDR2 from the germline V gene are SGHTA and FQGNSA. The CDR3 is CASSRAFLLGAKNIQYF. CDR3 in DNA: TGTGCCAGCTCGAGGGCCTTCCTCCTCGGAGCCAAAAACATTCAGTACTTC. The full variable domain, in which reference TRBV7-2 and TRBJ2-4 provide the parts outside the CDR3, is GAGVSQSPSNKVTEKGKDVELRCDPISGHTALYWYRQSLGQGLEFLIYFQGNSAPDKSGLPSDRFSAERTGGSVSTLTIQRTQQEDSAVYLCASSRAFLLGAKNIQYFGAGTRLSVL.

Here the CDR3 reads CASSWTVRGIYEQYF. Here the CDR3 DNA reads TGTGCCAGTAGTTGGACAGTCCGGGGAATCTACGAGCAGTACTTC. The chain carries TRBV19 and TRBJ2-7; maybe TRBD1 (6 bases). The CDR3 extends over 15 amino acids. Trimming removed 5 bases at V and 3 bases at J, with 17 bases between. In germline, CDR1 is LNHDA, CDR2 SQIVND (reference sequence).

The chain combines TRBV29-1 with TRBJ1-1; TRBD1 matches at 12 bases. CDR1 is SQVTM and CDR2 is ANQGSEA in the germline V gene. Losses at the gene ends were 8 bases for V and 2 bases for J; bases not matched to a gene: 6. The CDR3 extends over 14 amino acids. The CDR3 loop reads CSSLGQGANTEAFF. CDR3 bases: TGCAGCTCTCTGGGACAGGGGGCAAACACTGAAGCTTTCTTT.

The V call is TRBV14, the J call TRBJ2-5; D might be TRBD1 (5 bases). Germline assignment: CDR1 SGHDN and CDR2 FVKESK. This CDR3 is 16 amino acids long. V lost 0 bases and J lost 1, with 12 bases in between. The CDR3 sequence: CASSQERGSFQETQYF. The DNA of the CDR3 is TGTGCCAGCAGCCAAGAAAGGGGCAGTTTCCAAGAGACCCAGTACTTC.

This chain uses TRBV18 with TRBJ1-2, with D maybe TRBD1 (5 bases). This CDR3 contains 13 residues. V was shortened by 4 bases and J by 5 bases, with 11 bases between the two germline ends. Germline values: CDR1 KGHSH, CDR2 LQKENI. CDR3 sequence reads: CASSLTATYGYTF. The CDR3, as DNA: TGTGCCAGCTCACTGACAGCCACTTATGGCTACACCTTC.

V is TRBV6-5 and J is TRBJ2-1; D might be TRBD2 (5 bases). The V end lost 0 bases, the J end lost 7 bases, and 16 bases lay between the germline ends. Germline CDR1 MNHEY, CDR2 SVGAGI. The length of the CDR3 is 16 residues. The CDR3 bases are TGTGCCAGCAGTTACTCGAATTCGGCCAGCGGAAATGAGCAGTTCTTC. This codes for CASSYSNSASGNEQFF.

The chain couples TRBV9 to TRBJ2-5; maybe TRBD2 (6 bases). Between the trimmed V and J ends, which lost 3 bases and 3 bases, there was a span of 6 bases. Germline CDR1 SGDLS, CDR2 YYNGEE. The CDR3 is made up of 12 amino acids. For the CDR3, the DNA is TGTGCCAGCAGCGGCGGGGAAGAGACCCAGTACTTC. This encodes CASSGGEETQYF.